These 10 T cell receptor beta chains were all obtained from the same sample, sequenced in a study of human T cells and chemical hapten exposure. Stated time point: patch test 2, 6 weeks after DPC sensitization. This sample's treatment: therapeutic diphenylcyclopropenone sensitization with weekly scalp DPC. The authors' total RNA extraction used unfractionated whole blood. MiXCR, run by TCRdb on the RACE reads, gives a single entry per CDR3 protein. The table includes approximately 46,000 distinct CDR3 sequences, approximately 9.7% detected once. Sequenced material: whole blood, taken in connection with sensitization to the hapten diphenylcyclopropenone (DPC). These receptor sequences come from a woman under 40 with alopecia areata. Some clones in this sample may be carry-over from other donors' samples.

On this clonotype itself: A much larger clone is a single base away; this may be a read error. The chain employs TRBV20-1 and TRBJ1-5; no reliable D call. CDR1 DFQATT and CDR2 SNEGSKA come from the germline V gene (reference sequence). This CDR3 is 17 amino acids long. The CDR3 DNA reads as TGCAGTGCTAGAGATTCGTTCAGGCCTTATAGCAATCAGCCCCAGCGTTTT. This translates into CSARDSFRPYSNQPQRF.

This clonotype has at least ten counts. The chain is built from TRBV7-2 and TRBJ1-2; D is possibly TRBD1 (5 bases). V was pared by 4 bases and J by 7 bases, with 13 bases between. Looked up from germline, CDR1 is SGHTA and CDR2 is FQGNSA. The CDR3 is 13 residues long. The DNA for the CDR3 is TGTGCCAGCAGCTCGACCGGGACCGGTGGCTACACCTTC. Translating gives CASSSTGTGGYTF.

This clonotype has just one count. This may be a read error, as it is one base from a much larger clone. V is TRBV9 and J is TRBJ2-1, with D maybe TRBD1 (6 bases). The CDR3 is made up of 17 amino acids. Trimming took off 0 bases at V and 6 bases at J, with 19 bases between the two ends. CDR1 is SGDLS, CDR2 YYNGEE, per germline. CDR3 residues: CASSVAFGDNIRNEQFF. CDR3 in DNA: TGTGCCAGCAGCGTAGCTTTTGGGGACAACATCCGCAATGAGCAGTTCTTC.

This clonotype was seen ten or more times. This chain connects TRBV7-2 to TRBJ2-2; the D is unclear. Germline-derived CDR1 and CDR2 are SGHTA and FQGNSA. V dropped 3 bases and J dropped 5 bases, with 1 base sitting between them. The length of the CDR3 is 11 residues. The CDR3, as DNA: TGTGCCAGCAGCTTTACCGGGGAGCTGTTTTTT. This codes for CASSFTGELFF.

In its sample, this clonotype was seen many times. CDR3 sequence (DNA): TGTGCCAGCGCACAGGGTTCCTCAAACTATGGCTACACCTTC. Protein sequence: CASAQGSSNYGYTF. V usage is TRBV28 and J usage is TRBJ1-2; D may be TRBD1 (6 bases). CDR1 and CDR2 from the germline V gene are MDHEN and SYDVKM. V gave up 8 bases and J gave up 2 bases, with 15 bases separating them. This CDR3 contains 14 residues.

This clonotype was seen ten or more times. The chain carries TRBV14 and TRBJ2-1, with 11 bases aligning to TRBD2. V lost 0 bases to trimming and J lost 6 bases; unmatched junction nucleotides: 4. The CDR3 covers 16 residues. CDR1 and CDR2 (germline): SGHDN, FVKESK. The CDR3 DNA is TGTGCCAGCAGCCAAGAATGGCTAGCGGGGGGCAATGAGCAGTTCTTC. As protein: CASSQEWLAGGNEQFF.

This clonotype was recorded many times. V gene TRBV28 combines with J gene TRBJ1-6; D is uncertain. V was clipped by 5 bases and J by 0 bases, with 8 bases between them. The V gene's germline CDR1 is MDHEN and CDR2 SYDVKM. The CDR3 contains 15 residues. Here the CDR3 reads CASSPGSSYNSPLHF. CDR3 DNA: TGTGCCAGCAGTCCCGGGAGCTCCTATAATTCACCCCTCCACTTT.

This sequence joins TRBV29-1 and TRBJ2-7; TRBD1 might be the D (6 bases). The CDR3 contains 13 residues. Trimming shortened V by 7 bases and J by 0 bases, and 13 bases separated the two germline ends. Germline CDR1 and CDR2: SQVTM and ANQGSEA. Here the CDR3 DNA reads TGCAGCGGTACGAGGGGGAGCTCCTACGAGCAGTACTTC. Its translation: CSGTRGSSYEQYF.

As for this clonotype: A much bigger clone sits one base away, suggesting this may be a read error. The V call is TRBV4-3, the J call TRBJ2-7; D is perhaps TRBD1 (6 bases). The CDR3 is 13 amino acids. Germline CDR1 reads LGHNA; CDR2 reads YSLEER. CDR3 in amino acids: CASGQRQAYEQYF. The CDR3 coding sequence is TGCGCCAGCGGCCAAAGACAGGCCTACGAGCAGTACTTC.

The rearrangement links TRBV6-2 or TRBV6-3 to TRBJ2-7, with D possibly matching TRBD2 (5 bases). V was pared by 2 bases and J by 2 bases, with 7 bases between. Germline-derived CDR1 and CDR2 are MNHEY and SVGEGT. The CDR3 is 13 amino acids. The CDR3 DNA follows: TGTGCCAGCAGTTACGGACTGGCCTACGAGCAGTACTTC. Its translation: CASSYGLAYEQYF.